The subject of this entry is one T cell receptor (beta chain). Its matching antigen is unknown. Trimming took 1 base from V and 12 from J; bases not matched to a gene: 9. The CDR3 totals 14 residues. Per the germline V gene, CDR1 is SGHTA and CDR2 is FQGNSA. The data originate from a study of type 1 regulatory T cells. Study in general: An in vitro protocol generated T-allo10, a Tr1-enriched, alloantigen-specific CD4 T cell product. Notes on the study in general: Compared with non-Tr1 cells, Tr1 cells showed a narrower TCR repertoire.

From the reads, TCRdb called clonotypes with MiXCR, one entry per CDR3 protein. Here the sample spans roughly 60,000 distinct CDR3 sequences, 60% to 80% being singletons. The chain combines TRBV7-2 with TRBJ2-7, with 10 bases matching TRBD1. This clonotype originated in a human donor in good health. Sequences were obtained from cultured non-Tr1 T cells, either the whole culture or a sorted T cell fraction (not recorded which). CDR3 sequence reads: CASSLGQGARPLYF. In DNA form, the CDR3 reads TGTGCCAGCAGCTTAGGACAGGGGGCGAGACCTCTGTACTTC.